Only a few counts were recorded for the clone carrying this T cell receptor beta chain. This record comes from a study of blood T cell repertoires in COVID-19. Study information: The study drew acute and convalescent COVID-19 samples from the United States, Italy and Spain. T cells, B-cell-depleted T cells, or PBMCs provided the cDNA or gDNA that served as material.

Original handling: Researchers report that nucleated cell counts were estimated from reference gene primer amplification. Assay used: immunoSEQ multiplex PCR; TCRdb lists only in-frame clones, some missing. V, J and clone size are taken as reported in that table, and D and trimming were inferred from the DNA itself. The table has roughly 100,000 clones, under 90% seen once. This CDR3 has 15 amino acids. V was trimmed by 2 bases and J by 3 bases, leaving 8 bases between them. CDR1 and CDR2 from the germline V gene are MNHEY and SVGAGI. The V gene is TRBV6-5, the J gene TRBJ2-6; D is unresolved. Specimen: peripheral blood. The sequence was obtained from a human donor in a cohort sampled during active COVID-19. In DNA form, the CDR3 reads TGTGCCAGCAGTTACGGGCGCTTTGGGGCCAACGTCCTGACTTTC. Its translation: CASSYGRFGANVLTF.